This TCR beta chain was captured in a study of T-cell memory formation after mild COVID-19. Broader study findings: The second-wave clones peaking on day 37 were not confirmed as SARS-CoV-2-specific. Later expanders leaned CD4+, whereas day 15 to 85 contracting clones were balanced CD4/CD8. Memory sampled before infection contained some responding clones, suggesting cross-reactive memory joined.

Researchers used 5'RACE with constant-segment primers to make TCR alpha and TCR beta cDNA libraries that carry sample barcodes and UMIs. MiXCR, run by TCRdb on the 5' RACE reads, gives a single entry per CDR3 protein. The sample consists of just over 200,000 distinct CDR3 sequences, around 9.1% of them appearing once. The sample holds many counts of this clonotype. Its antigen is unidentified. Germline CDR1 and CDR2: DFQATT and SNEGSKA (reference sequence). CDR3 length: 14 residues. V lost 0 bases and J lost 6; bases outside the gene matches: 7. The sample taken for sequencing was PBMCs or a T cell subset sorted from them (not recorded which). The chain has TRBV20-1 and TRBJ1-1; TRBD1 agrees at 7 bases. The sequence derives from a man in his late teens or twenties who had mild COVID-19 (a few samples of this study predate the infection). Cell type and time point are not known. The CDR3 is CSARDPRGSAEAFF. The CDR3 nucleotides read TGCAGTGCTAGAGATCCCAGGGGGAGCGCTGAAGCTTTCTTT.